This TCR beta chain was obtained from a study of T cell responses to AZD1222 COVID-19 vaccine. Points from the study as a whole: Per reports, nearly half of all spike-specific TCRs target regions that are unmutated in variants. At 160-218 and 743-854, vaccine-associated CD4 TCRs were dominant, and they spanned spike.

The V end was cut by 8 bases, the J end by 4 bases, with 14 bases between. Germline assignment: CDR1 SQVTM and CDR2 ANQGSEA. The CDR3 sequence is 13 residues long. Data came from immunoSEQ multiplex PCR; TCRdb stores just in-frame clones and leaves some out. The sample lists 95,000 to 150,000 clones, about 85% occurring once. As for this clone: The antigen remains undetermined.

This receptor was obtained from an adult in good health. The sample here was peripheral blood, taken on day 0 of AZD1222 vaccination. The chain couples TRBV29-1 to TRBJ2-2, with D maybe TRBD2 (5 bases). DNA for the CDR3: TGCAGCTCCCGTGGGCGGGTCACCGGGGAGCTGTTTTTT. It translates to CSSRGRVTGELFF.